A single sample is the source of the 14 T cell receptor beta chains below, sequenced in a study of blood T cell repertoires in COVID-19. Profiled with immunoSEQ multiplex PCR; TCRdb holds only in-frame clones, not every one. The data show 60,000 to 70,000 clones, with around 88% seen just once and approximately 18% held by the top ten. The sample was peripheral blood. These receptors were taken from a woman older than 75 with active COVID-19.

V gene TRBV4-2 combines with J gene TRBJ2-5; 9 positions agree with TRBD2. The ends lost 4 bases at V and 7 bases at J; junction bases unmatched: 13. CDR1 is LGHNA, CDR2 YNFKEQ, per germline. CDR3 length: 16 residues. The CDR3 DNA reads as TGTGCCAGCAGCCCGTCGGCGGGGGGGGGACCAGTGACCCAGTACTTC. Translated, it gives CASSPSAGGGPVTQYF.

The chain combines TRBV28 with TRBJ2-3; TRBD2 agrees at 9 bases. V lost 2 bases, J lost 5 bases, and 8 bases stayed unmatched. Germline V lookup: CDR1 MDHEN, CDR2 SYDVKM. The CDR3 runs 16 residues. CDR3 sequence: CASSLNSGGLVDTQYF. CDR3 nucleotide sequence: TGTGCCAGCAGTTTAAATAGCGGGGGTTTGGTAGATACGCAGTATTTT. Combining the CDR3 with reference TRBV28 and TRBJ2-3 gives the whole variable domain DVKVTQSSRYLVKRTGEKVFLECVQDMDHENMFWYRQDPGLGLRLIYFSYDVKMKEKGDIPEGYSVSREKKERFSLILESASTNQTSMYLCASSLNSGGLVDTQYFGPGTRLTVL.

The chain joins TRBV4-1 to TRBJ2-5; TRBD2 agrees at 8 bases. V lost 5 bases to trimming and J lost 1 base; unmatched junction nucleotides: 3. CDR3 length: 14 amino acids. From germline, CDR1 is MGHRA and CDR2 YSYEKL. CDR3 loop: CASSLRGGQETQYF. CDR3 DNA: TGCGCCAGCAGCTTACGGGGGGGCCAAGAGACCCAGTACTTC.

The V call is TRBV6-5, the J call TRBJ1-1, with D possibly being TRBD1 (5 bases). Germline CDR1 MNHEY, CDR2 SVGAGI. The CDR3 length is 15 residues. Trimming removed 2 bases at V and 4 bases at J, with 14 bases between. CDR3 residues: CASSYRMVGGTEAFF. In DNA, the CDR3 is TGTGCCAGCAGTTACCGAATGGTGGGGGGCACTGAAGCTTTCTTT.

This sequence joins TRBV5-4 and TRBJ2-1, with D possibly TRBD1 on 6 matching bases. The CDR3 length is 14 residues. V dropped 1 base and J dropped 5 bases, with 10 bases sitting between them. Germline CDR1 is SGHNT and CDR2 is YYREEE (reference sequence). The CDR3 nucleotides read TGTGCCAGCAGCTTGCAGGGGCTCGACAATGAGCAGTTCTTC. This encodes CASSLQGLDNEQFF.

This rearrangement joins TRBV28 to TRBJ1-1; 8 positions match TRBD1. The CDR3 totals 15 residues. Looked up from germline, CDR1 is MDHEN and CDR2 is SYDVKM. V shed 7 bases, J shed 5 bases, and the junction held 12 bases outside the gene matches. The CDR3, as DNA: TGTGCCAGCACCCCGGCGCAGGGGGCGCGGACTGAAGCTTTCTTT. Amino acids: CASTPAQGARTEAFF. Full variable domain (missing parts from reference TRBV28 and TRBJ1-1): DVKVTQSSRYLVKRTGEKVFLECVQDMDHENMFWYRQDPGLGLRLIYFSYDVKMKEKGDIPEGYSVSREKKERFSLILESASTNQTSMYLCASTPAQGARTEAFFGQGTRLTVV.

The gene calls are TRBV7-2 and TRBJ1-1, with 7 bases fitting TRBD1. CDR3 length: 13 amino acids. V trimming: 5 bases; J trimming: 4 bases; junction bases outside the gene matches: 4. Germline CDR1 and CDR2: SGHTA and FQGNSA. Here the CDR3 DNA reads TGTGCCAGCAGCGTGACAGGGTCCACTGAAGCTTTCTTT. This gives the protein CASSVTGSTEAFF.

This clone was observed a single time. The CDR3 region is CASSPMGGGYEQYF. In DNA form, the CDR3 reads TGTGCCAGCAGCCCTATGGGGGGGGGCTACGAGCAGTACTTC. The J gene is TRBJ2-7, the V gene TRBV7-6; TRBD2 aligns across 7 bases. Looked up from germline, CDR1 is SGHVS and CDR2 is FNYEAQ. Trimming removed 5 bases from V and 3 bases from J; junction bases left unmatched: 7. CDR3 length: 14 amino acids.

The rearrangement uses TRBV28 and TRBJ2-7, with 7 bases fitting TRBD1. V lost 4 bases and J lost 1; bases outside the gene matches: 4. This CDR3 has 14 residues. Germline V gene sequence: CDR1 MDHEN, CDR2 SYDVKM. CDR3 amino acids: CASSYRGRSYEQYF. The DNA of the CDR3 is TGTGCCAGCAGTTACAGGGGTAGGTCCTACGAGCAGTACTTC.

The rearrangement uses TRBV5-6 and TRBJ2-5; D gene unclear. The V and J ends lost 3 bases and 0 bases respectively, with 12 bases between them. The CDR3 runs to 15 residues. CDR1 SGHDT and CDR2 YYEEEE come from the germline V gene. CDR3 region: CASSWSGKYQETQYF. CDR3 in DNA: TGTGCCAGCAGCTGGTCAGGAAAGTACCAAGAGACCCAGTACTTC.

The rearrangement joins TRBV28 to TRBJ1-2; D is perhaps TRBD1 (5 bases). CDR3 size: 11 residues. From germline, CDR1 is MDHEN and CDR2 SYDVKM. V dropped 10 bases and J dropped 5 bases, with 11 bases sitting between them. CDR3 in amino acids: CATGEGYGYTF. CDR3 DNA sequence: TGTGCCACCGGGGAGGGGTATGGCTACACCTTC.

This chain joins TRBV14 and TRBJ2-5; the match to TRBD2 covers 9 bases. The CDR3 has 15 amino acids. The V gene end was trimmed by 1 base and the J gene end by 5 bases; junction bases not matched to a gene: 5. CDR1 and CDR2 (germline): SGHDN, FVKESK. The CDR3 bases are TGTGCCAGCAGCCAAGCTAGCGGGGTTACGGAGACCCAGTACTTC. This gives the protein CASSQASGVTETQYF. The full variable domain, with the rest looked up from reference TRBV14 and TRBJ2-5, is EAGVTQFPSHSVIEKGQTVTLRCDPISGHDNLYWYRRVMGKEIKFLLHFVKESKQDESGMPNNRFLAERTGGTYSTLKVQPAELEDSGVYFCASSQASGVTETQYFGPGTRLLVL.

The chain links TRBV27 to TRBJ2-3, with D possibly TRBD2 on 6 matching bases. Germline CDR1 MNHEY, CDR2 SMNVEV (reference sequence). The V end lost 5 bases, the J end lost 0 bases, and 12 bases lay between the germline ends. CDR3 length: 15 residues. CDR3 coding DNA: TGTGCCAGCAGTCTTGGACTAATAAGCACAGATACGCAGTATTTT. Protein product: CASSLGLISTDTQYF.

The rearrangement uses TRBV6-5 and TRBJ1-1, with a tentative D call TRBD1 (5 bases). This CDR3 has 14 residues. V was pared by 0 bases and J by 1 base, with 6 bases between. CDR1 and CDR2 (germline): MNHEY, SVGAGI. The CDR3 bases are TGTGCCAGCAGTTACTCCAGGGCGAACACTGAAGCTTTCTTT. Translated, it gives CASSYSRANTEAFF.